This TCR beta chain stems from a study of post-analysis software for immune sequencing data. Study as a whole: Included courses were relapsing-remitting and secondary progressive multiple sclerosis; progressive-relapsing multiple sclerosis was also included.

Unique molecular identifiers were present in the TCR beta cDNA libraries. TCRdb ran MiXCR on the PCR reads and lists one entry per CDR3 protein. The sample holds approximately 460,000 distinct CDR3 sequences, roughly 45% seen once. Study findings and constraints: Controls' normalized Chao1 diversity significantly exceeded that of multiple sclerosis patients. Higher frequency in patients than in controls was seen for roughly five TRBV segments, with TRBV5-6, TRBV5-1 and TRBV20-1 among them.

This clonotype came up a few times. What it recognizes is unknown. Looked up from germline, CDR1 is MGHRA and CDR2 is YSYEKL. The V end was cut by 0 bases, the J end by 2 bases, with 10 bases between. The CDR3 loop spans 15 amino acids. Sequenced: blood. This clonotype was obtained from a girl aged 5-17 years with multiple sclerosis. The chain combines TRBV4-1 with TRBJ1-2; D is possibly TRBD1 (6 bases). The CDR3 DNA reads TGCGCCAGCAGCCAAGAAATAGGGGGGAACTATGGCTACACCTTC. Protein sequence: CASSQEIGGNYGYTF.